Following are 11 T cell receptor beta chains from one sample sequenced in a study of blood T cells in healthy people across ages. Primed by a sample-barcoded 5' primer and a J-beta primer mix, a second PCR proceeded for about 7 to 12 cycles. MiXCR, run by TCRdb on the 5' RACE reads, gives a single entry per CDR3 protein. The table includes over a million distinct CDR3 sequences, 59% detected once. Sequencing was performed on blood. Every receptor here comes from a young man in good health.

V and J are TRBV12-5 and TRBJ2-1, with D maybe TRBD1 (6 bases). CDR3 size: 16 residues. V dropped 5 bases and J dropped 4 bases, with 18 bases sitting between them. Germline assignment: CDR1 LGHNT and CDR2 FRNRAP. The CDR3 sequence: CASGTVGQTVYNEQFF. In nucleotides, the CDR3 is TGTGCTAGTGGTACTGTCGGACAGACAGTATACAATGAGCAGTTCTTC.

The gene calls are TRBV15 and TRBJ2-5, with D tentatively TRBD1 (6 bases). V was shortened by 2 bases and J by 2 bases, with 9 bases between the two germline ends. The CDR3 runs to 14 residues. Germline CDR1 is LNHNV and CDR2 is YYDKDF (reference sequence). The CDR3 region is CATSRLRGQETQYF. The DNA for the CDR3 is TGTGCCACCAGCAGATTGAGGGGGCAAGAGACCCAGTACTTC. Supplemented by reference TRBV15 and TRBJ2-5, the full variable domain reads DAMVIQNPRYQVTQFGKPVTLSCSQTLNHNVMYWYQQKSSQAPKLLFHYYDKDFNNEADTPDNFQSRRPNTSFCFLDIRSPGLGDTAMYLCATSRLRGQETQYFGPGTRLLVL.

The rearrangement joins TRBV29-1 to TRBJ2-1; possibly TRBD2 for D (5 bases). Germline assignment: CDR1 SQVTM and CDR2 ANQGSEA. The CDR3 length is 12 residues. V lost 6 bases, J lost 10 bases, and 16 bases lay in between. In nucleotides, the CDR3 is TGCAGCGTATGGAACGACGGGAAGGAGCAGTTCTTC. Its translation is CSVWNDGKEQFF.

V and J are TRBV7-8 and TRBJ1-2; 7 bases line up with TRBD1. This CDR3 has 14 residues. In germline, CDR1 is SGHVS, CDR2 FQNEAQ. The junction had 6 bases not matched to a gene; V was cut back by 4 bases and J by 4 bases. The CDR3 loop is CASSSDRVLYGYTF. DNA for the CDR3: TGTGCCAGCAGCTCTGACAGGGTCCTCTATGGCTACACCTTC.

CDR3 sequence (DNA): TGTGCCAGCAGTTACTCGCGGCTAGCGGGAAATGAGCAGTTCTTC. Protein: CASSYSRLAGNEQFF. V gene TRBV6-5 combines with J gene TRBJ2-1, with 9 bases identical to TRBD2. The V gene end was trimmed by 0 bases and the J gene end by 7 bases; junction bases not matched to a gene: 4. Germline V gene data show CDR1 as MNHEY and CDR2 as SVGAGI. CDR3 length: 15 amino acids.

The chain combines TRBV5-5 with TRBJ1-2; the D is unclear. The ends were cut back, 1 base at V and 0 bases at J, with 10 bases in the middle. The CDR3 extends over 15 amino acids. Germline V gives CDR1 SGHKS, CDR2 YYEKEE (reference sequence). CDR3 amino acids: CASSLRTETNYGYTF. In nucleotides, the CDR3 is TGTGCCAGCAGCTTGCGTACGGAGACTAACTATGGCTACACCTTC.

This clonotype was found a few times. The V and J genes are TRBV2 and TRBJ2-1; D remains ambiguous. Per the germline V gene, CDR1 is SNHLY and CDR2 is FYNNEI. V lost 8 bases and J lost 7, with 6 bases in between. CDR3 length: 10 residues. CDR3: CASLGNEQFF. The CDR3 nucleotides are TGTGCCAGCCTGGGAAATGAGCAGTTCTTC.

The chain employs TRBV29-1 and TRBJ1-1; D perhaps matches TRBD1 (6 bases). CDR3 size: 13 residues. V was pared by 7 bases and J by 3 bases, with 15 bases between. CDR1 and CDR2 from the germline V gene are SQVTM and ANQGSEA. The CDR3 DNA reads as TGCAGCGCCGCCAGGGGTAGGGACACTGAAGCTTTCTTT. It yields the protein CSAARGRDTEAFF.

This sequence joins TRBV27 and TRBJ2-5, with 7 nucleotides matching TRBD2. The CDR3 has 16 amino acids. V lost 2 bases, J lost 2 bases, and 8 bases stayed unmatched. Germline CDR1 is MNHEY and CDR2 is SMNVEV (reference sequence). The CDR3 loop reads CASSLTLADRQETQYF. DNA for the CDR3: TGTGCCAGCAGTTTAACCCTAGCGGACCGGCAAGAGACCCAGTACTTC.

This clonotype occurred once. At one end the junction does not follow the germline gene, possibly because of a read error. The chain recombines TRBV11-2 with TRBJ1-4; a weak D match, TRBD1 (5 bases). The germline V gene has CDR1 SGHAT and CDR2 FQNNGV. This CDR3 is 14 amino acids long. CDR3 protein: CASSSGWSKEKLFF. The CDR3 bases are TGTGCCAGTAGCTCAGGGTGGTCAAAGGAAAAACTGTTTTTT.

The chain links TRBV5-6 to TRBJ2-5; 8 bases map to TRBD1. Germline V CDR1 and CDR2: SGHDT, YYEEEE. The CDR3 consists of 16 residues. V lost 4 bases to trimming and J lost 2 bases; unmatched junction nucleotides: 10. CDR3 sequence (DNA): TGTGCCAGCAGCCCCGACAGGGGCCTCGGGCAAGAGACCCAGTACTTC. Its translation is CASSPDRGLGQETQYF.